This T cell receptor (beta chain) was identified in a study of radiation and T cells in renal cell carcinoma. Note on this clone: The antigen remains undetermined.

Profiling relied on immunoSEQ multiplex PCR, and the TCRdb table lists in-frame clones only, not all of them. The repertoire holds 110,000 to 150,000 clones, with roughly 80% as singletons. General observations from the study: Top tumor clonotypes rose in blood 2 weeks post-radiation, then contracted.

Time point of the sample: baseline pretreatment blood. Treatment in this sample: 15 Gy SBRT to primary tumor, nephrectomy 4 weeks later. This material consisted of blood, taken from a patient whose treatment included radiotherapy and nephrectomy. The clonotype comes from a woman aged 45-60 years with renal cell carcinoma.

In DNA form, the CDR3 reads TGTGCCAGCAGCGTAGATGAGACGGCGGCAGGCTCACGGCCCCAGCATTTT. Protein product: CASSVDETAAGSRPQHF. The chain is built from TRBV9 and TRBJ1-5; unclear D gene. Trimming cost V 0 bases and J 9 bases, with 22 bases left between them. CDR3 length: 17 amino acids. Per germline, CDR1 SGDLS and CDR2 YYNGEE.